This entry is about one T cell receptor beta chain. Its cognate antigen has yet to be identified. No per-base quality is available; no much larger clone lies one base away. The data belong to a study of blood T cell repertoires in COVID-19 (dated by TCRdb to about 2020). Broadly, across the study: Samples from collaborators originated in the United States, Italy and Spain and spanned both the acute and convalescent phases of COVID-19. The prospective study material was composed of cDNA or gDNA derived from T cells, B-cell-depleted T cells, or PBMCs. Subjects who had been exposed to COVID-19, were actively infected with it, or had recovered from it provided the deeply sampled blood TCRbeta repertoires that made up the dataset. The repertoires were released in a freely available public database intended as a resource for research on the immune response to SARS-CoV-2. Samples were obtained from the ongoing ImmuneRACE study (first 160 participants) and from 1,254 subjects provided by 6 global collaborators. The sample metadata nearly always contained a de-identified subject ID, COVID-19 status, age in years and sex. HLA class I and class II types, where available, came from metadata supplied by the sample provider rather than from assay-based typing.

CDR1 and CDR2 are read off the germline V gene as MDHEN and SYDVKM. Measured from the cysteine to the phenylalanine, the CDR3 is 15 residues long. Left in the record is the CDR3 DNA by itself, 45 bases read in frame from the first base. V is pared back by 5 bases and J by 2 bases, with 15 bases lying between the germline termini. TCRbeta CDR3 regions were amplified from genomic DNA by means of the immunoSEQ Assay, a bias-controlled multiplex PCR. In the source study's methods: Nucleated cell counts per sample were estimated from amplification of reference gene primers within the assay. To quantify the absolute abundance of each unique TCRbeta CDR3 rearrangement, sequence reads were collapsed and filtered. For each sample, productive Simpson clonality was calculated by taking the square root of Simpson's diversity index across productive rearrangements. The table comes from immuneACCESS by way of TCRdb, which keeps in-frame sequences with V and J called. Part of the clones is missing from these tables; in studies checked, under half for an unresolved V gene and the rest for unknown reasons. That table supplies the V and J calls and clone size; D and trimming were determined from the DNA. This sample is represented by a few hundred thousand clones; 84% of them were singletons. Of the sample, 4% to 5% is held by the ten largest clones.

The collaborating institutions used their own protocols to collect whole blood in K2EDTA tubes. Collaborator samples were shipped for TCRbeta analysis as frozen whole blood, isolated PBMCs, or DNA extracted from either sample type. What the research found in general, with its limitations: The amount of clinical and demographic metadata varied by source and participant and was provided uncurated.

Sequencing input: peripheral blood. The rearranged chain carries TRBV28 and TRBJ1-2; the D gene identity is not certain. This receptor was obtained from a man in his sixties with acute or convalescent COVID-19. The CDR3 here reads CASSTPSVRNYGYTF. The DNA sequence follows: TGTGCCAGCAGTACCCCTAGTGTGAGAAACTATGGCTACACCTTC.